One sample yielded the 5 T cell receptor beta chains listed below, sequenced in a study of cytomegalovirus exposure and HLA in healthy donors. 60 Vbeta and 13 Jbeta primers were used in PCR. The data were produced by immunoSEQ multiplex PCR, yet TCRdb's version contains in-frame clones alone and is incomplete. This table has approximately 110,000 clones, 77% appearing once. The specimen sequenced was PBMCs. The receptors stem from a human donor in good health.

This clone was detected a few times. V and J are TRBV7-2 and TRBJ1-1; TRBD1 aligns across 10 bases. V trimming: 4 bases; J trimming: 4 bases; junction bases outside the gene matches: 6. The CDR3 loop spans 15 amino acids. Germline loops: CDR1 SGHTA, CDR2 FQGNSA. The chain's CDR3 is CASSWDRGWGTEAFF. The DNA for the CDR3 is TGTGCCAGCAGCTGGGACAGGGGATGGGGCACTGAAGCTTTCTTT.

This rearrangement joins TRBV18 to TRBJ1-3; 8 bases agree with TRBD1. The germline V gene has CDR1 KGHSH and CDR2 LQKENI. The V and J ends lost 3 bases and 2 bases, in that order; junction bases with no gene match: 12. The CDR3 runs to 18 residues. The CDR3: CASSPSGGSTLAGNTIYF. For the CDR3, the DNA is TGTGCCAGCTCACCGTCAGGGGGCTCTACTCTAGCTGGAAACACCATATATTTT.

The chain employs TRBV7-2 and TRBJ2-7, with 7 bases lining up with TRBD2. Germline CDR1 SGHTA, CDR2 FQGNSA. J was trimmed by 5 bases and V by 2 bases; bases with no gene match: 9. CDR3 length: 15 amino acids. This chain's CDR3 is CASSLRTRGLNEQYF. CDR3 DNA: TGTGCCAGCAGCTTAAGGACTAGAGGGTTGAACGAGCAGTACTTC.

The chain links TRBV28 to TRBJ1-1; D possibly corresponds to TRBD1 (6 bases). The V gene lost 7 bases and the J gene lost 4 bases, with 19 bases spanning the gap. Germline V gene lookup returns CDR1 MDHEN and CDR2 SYDVKM. The CDR3 length is 15 residues. CDR3 sequence: CASTPRGFYGTEAFF. CDR3 bases: TGTGCCAGCACCCCGAGGGGGTTTTACGGCACTGAAGCTTTCTTT.

V usage is TRBV7-9 and J usage is TRBJ1-4, with 7 bases aligning to TRBD1. Trimming took 2 bases from V and 4 from J; bases not matched to a gene: 4. Germline-derived CDR1 and CDR2 are SEHNR and FQNEAQ (reference sequence). The CDR3 length is 15 residues. The CDR3 DNA reads as TGTGCCAGCAGCTTACAGGGACAGAGTAATGAAAAACTGTTTTTT. Its protein is CASSLQGQSNEKLFF. Together with reference TRBV7-9 and TRBJ1-4, the CDR3 gives the full variable domain: DTGVSQNPRHKITKRGQNVTFRCDPISEHNRLYWYRQTLGQGPEFLTYFQNEAQLEKSRLLSDRFSAERPKGSFSTLEIQRTEQGDSAMYLCASSLQGQSNEKLFFGSGTQLSVL.